This TCR beta chain was observed in a study of blood T cell repertoires in COVID-19. Repertoires were generated with immunoSEQ multiplex PCR, while TCRdb's copy carries only in-frame clones and drops some. The sample contains 80,000 to 95,000 clones, 70% to 90% of which appear only once. The CDR3 covers 15 residues. Looked up from germline, CDR1 is MNHEY and CDR2 is SMNVEV (reference sequence). The V and J ends lost 5 bases and 9 bases, in that order; junction bases with no gene match: 12. Source material: peripheral blood. The gene calls are TRBV27 and TRBJ2-7, with 11 bases lining up with TRBD2. This TCR was sampled from a human donor in a cohort sampled during active COVID-19. CDR3 amino acids: CASSPGTSGSTSQYF. Here the CDR3 DNA reads TGTGCCAGCAGTCCCGGGACTAGCGGATCTACGTCGCAGTACTTC.